Listed below are T cell receptor beta chains from one sample, sequenced in a study of T-cell memory formation after mild COVID-19. Via MiXCR, TCRdb re-called the 5' RACE reads, giving one row per CDR3 protein. This sample has 350,000 to 400,000 distinct CDR3 sequences, with around 21% found just once. The specimen sequenced was PBMCs or a T cell subset sorted from them (not recorded which). The receptors come from an adult woman who had mild COVID-19 (a few samples of this study predate the infection). Cell type and time point are not known. CDR3s include the opening cysteine and the closing phenylalanine or tryptophan. The D gene is left open where the match is weak. Rows may omit the clone size; those that give it use once, few, many or a size class.

cdr3_nt cdr3_aa v_call d_call clone_size j_call
TGTGCCAGCAGTTTATCGGACAGGGGGCGTAATAACGTCCTGACTTTC CASSLSDRGRNNVLTF TRBV28 TRBD1 few TRBJ2-6
TGTGCCACCAGTGATTCGGGAATAGGCTACGACTACGAGCAGTACTTC CATSDSGIGYDYEQYF TRBV24-1 NA few TRBJ2-7
TGTGCCAGCAGCCGAGTGGGGGGCACCTACGAGCAGTACTTC CASSRVGGTYEQYF TRBV7-8 NA many TRBJ2-7
TGTGCCAGCAGTTTCTTCAGGGGTGGTCAGCCCCAGCATTTT CASSFFRGGQPQHF TRBV28 NA NA TRBJ1-5
TGCGCCAGCAGCATAGACACGGGGACCACAGATACGCAGTATTTT CASSIDTGTTDTQYF TRBV4-3 NA few TRBJ2-3
TGCAGTGCTAGAGATAGGTCGAGACAGGGAGGAGAGACCCAGTACTTC CSARDRSRQGGETQYF TRBV20-1 NA NA TRBJ2-5
TGTGCCAGCAGCTCCGACAGGGGTGCTTTCTTT CASSSDRGAFF TRBV7-9 TRBD1 NA TRBJ1-1
TGCAGTGCTAGAGTGGCAGGAGTTAACACTGAAGCTTTCTTT CSARVAGVNTEAFF TRBV20-1 NA NA TRBJ1-1
TGTGCCAGCAGTTTTGGACAGGGGGCGAATGAGCAGTTCTTC CASSFGQGANEQFF TRBV12-3/TRBV12-4 TRBD1 NA TRBJ2-1
TGCGCCAGCAGCCAGACAGGTTTCAGCTCTGGGGCCAACGTCCTGACTTTC CASSQTGFSSGANVLTF TRBV4-1 NA few TRBJ2-6
TGCGCCAGCAGCCAAGAAAGACAGGGCCCTCCCTATGGCTACACCTTC CASSQERQGPPYGYTF TRBV4-3 TRBD1 NA TRBJ1-2
TGCAGTGCCGCGGGGGCCTCAACCCCTACCAATGAGCAGTTCTTC CSAAGASTPTNEQFF TRBV20-1 NA few TRBJ2-1
TGCGCCAGCAGCTTGGAAGGGGCGCAAGATGGCTACACCTTC CASSLEGAQDGYTF TRBV5-1 NA few TRBJ1-2
TGTGCCAGCAGTGAACCTGGGGGCAGGGAGACCCAGTACTTC CASSEPGGRETQYF TRBV2 NA NA TRBJ2-5
TGTGCCAGCAGGACCCGAGTGGATGGCTACACCTTC CASRTRVDGYTF TRBV12-3/TRBV12-4 NA few TRBJ1-2
TGCAGCGTTAGCATTTTAAACACCGGGGAGCTGTTTTTT CSVSILNTGELFF TRBV29-1 NA NA TRBJ2-2
TGCGCCAGCAGCCTTCGCCCGGGACAGTTTAACACTGAAGCTTTCTTT CASSLRPGQFNTEAFF TRBV5-1 TRBD1 few TRBJ1-1
TGTGCCAGCAGCCTCAGACAGGGAGTGGCCTACGAGCAGTACTTC CASSLRQGVAYEQYF TRBV11-2 TRBD1 NA TRBJ2-7
TGTGCCAGCAGTGTTGGGATTAGCCAGCCCCAGCATTTT CASSVGISQPQHF TRBV2 NA few TRBJ1-5
TGCGCCAGCAGCTCCGACAGTGGTGAAGCTTTCTTT CASSSDSGEAFF TRBV5-1 NA few TRBJ1-1
TGTGCCAGCAGTTTCTCCCCCCTACGACAGGGGCGTCCGCTCGAGCAGTACTTC CASSFSPLRQGRPLEQYF TRBV27 TRBD1 NA TRBJ2-7
TGTGCCAGCAGCTCCTCTAGCGAACCCTCCTACGAGCAGTACTTC CASSSSSEPSYEQYF TRBV7-2 NA few TRBJ2-7
TGTGCCAGCAAGAACACCGGGGAGCTGTTTTTT CASKNTGELFF TRBV12-3/TRBV12-4 NA many TRBJ2-2
TGCAGGACTACGGGGGGCCTCAGCACAGATACGCAGTATTTT CRTTGGLSTDTQYF TRBV20-1 NA NA TRBJ2-3
TGTGCCAGCAGTAGGGGCAGTTTGGGCGAGCAGTACTTC CASSRGSLGEQYF TRBV6-5 NA NA TRBJ2-7
TGCGCCAGGGGGTCGAGTGGTCCCTCCTACGAGCAGTACTTC CARGSSGPSYEQYF TRBV5-1 NA few TRBJ2-7